This T cell receptor beta chain was recorded in a study of T cell responses to AZD1222 COVID-19 vaccine (dated by TCRdb to the early 2020s). Regarding the complete study: AZD1222 recipients whose second dose came at about 4 weeks and those whose second dose came at about 12 weeks were combined into one group, since spike-specific TCR depth and breadth did not differ between the two schedules. Trial participants were enrolled by age into subgroups of 18-55, 56-69 and 70-plus years, and roughly 150, 30 and 60 TCR-sequenced participants, respectively, were included in these subgroups. A total of about 230 trial participants underwent TCR sequencing, of whom 200 to 220 received two doses of AZD1222 and about 25 received two doses of the MenACWY control vaccine.

The CDR3 regions of human TCRbeta chains were analyzed by immunosequencing. For the original study's pipeline: TCRs in the repertoires were matched against a reference library of SARS-CoV-2-specific TCRs that had been generated with the MIRA antigen-specificity platform. Breadth was defined as the fraction of unique TCRs that were SARS-CoV-2-associated. Depth was defined as the fraction of total T cells that were SARS-CoV-2-associated. Each spike-specific TCR was assigned to its reactive spike region and to a CD4 or CD8 class using the MIRA data. Log10-transformed breadth and depth values were compared by one-way ANOVA with Sidak's multiple comparisons tests. This is the immuneACCESS table as TCRdb keeps it, with only in-frame sequences that have V and J called. A part of the clones is gone; compared with another copy, unresolved V genes explain less than half, and the rest is unexplained. That table gives V, J and clone size, and the DNA gave D and trimming. This sample is represented by approximately 90,000 clones; 80% to 90% of them were singletons. The ten largest account for under 9% of the sample.

The time point label of this sample denotes: baseline before first vaccination. Samples from vaccinated people were obtained from the UK trials COV001 and COV002, which included a single-blind randomized controlled phase 2/3 trial of AZD1222 (ChAdOx1 nCoV-19) in healthy adults. For TCRbeta chain sequencing, PBMC samples were collected from trial participants at day 0 and at day 28 after the second dose. The research as a whole found: Because no day 14 peak-response samples were available, repertoires were characterized only after the peak T cell response. Vaccine-associated CD4 TCRs spanned the whole spike protein, with dominant responses in regions 160-218 and 743-854. Conclusions about previously exposed vaccinees are limited because only five to seven AZD1222 recipients were SARS-CoV-2 seropositive at baseline. After two AZD1222 doses, spike-specific TCR breadth and depth were significantly higher than at day 0 and than in MenACWY recipients. Epitopes outside the regions mutated in the B.1.351 and B.1.1.7 variants were reportedly recognized by nearly half of the unique spike-specific TCRs. The 56-69-year group was small, and its depth increase did not reach significance, likely because of low power. Participants were mostly white British, with more females than males. The authors suggested clonal diversity may have been underestimated.

V and J are trimmed by 0 bases and 4 bases, and the gene matches miss 5 bases of the junction. CDR1 and CDR2, looked up from the germline V gene, are SGHTS and YDEGEE. The CDR3, from cysteine to phenylalanine, totals 16 residues. The DNA shown is the 48-base CDR3, in frame from base 1. As for this clone: Its cognate antigen has yet to be identified. Per-base quality was not reported, and no clone a single base away is much larger than it.

The TCR comes from an adult in good health. The sample here was peripheral blood, taken on day 0 of AZD1222 vaccination. The chain employs TRBV5-8 and TRBJ2-5; 11 central nucleotides agree with TRBD1. The nucleotides are TGTGCCAGCAGCTTGGGGACAGGGGGCACGGGAGAGACCCAGTACTTC. This is translated as CASSLGTGGTGETQYF.